A single sample gave rise to the 25 T cell receptor beta chains below, sequenced in a study of prognosis after radiotherapy for stage I lung cancer (dated by TCRdb to about 2021). The sequencer was an Illumina HiSeq 3000. The TCR beta CDR3 region was amplified from genomic DNA by two rounds of multiplex PCR. The first PCR round used primers specific to each TRBV and TRBJ gene, with sequences filed in Chinese patent CN105087789A. TCRdb passed the public sequencing reads through fastp at Q25 and MiXCR, retaining productive beta sequences. Every CDR3 protein is listed once, alongside the most common genes and DNA of its rows. The sample table holds about 16,000 distinct CDR3 sequences, of which around 30% were seen once. The ten most abundant clones make up nearly 25% of the sample. The material sequenced was PBMCs, taken before or after stereotactic body radiation therapy (not recorded which). The origin of the receptors is a donor older than 45 with non-small cell lung cancer.

In this sample, this clonotype turned up once. V is TRBV6-2 or TRBV6-3 and J is TRBJ2-1, with 7 bases aligning to TRBD2. CDR3 size: 16 residues. V lost 5 bases, J lost 5 bases, and 12 bases stayed unmatched. Per germline, CDR1 MNHEY and CDR2 SVGEGT. The CDR3 nucleotides read TGTGCCAGCAGTGAGTGGGTCGGGGGACTACACAATGAGCAGTTCTTC. Amino acids: CASSEWVGGLHNEQFF.

This clonotype was recorded at least ten times. The chain is built from TRBV30 and TRBJ2-5; D perhaps matches TRBD1 (5 bases). The CDR3 is 13 amino acids. Germline lookup yields CDR1 GTSNPN and CDR2 SVGIG (reference sequence). V was pared by 5 bases and J by 5 bases, with 15 bases between. CDR3 sequence reads: CAWETSRVETQYF. For the CDR3, the DNA is TGTGCCTGGGAAACTTCCAGGGTTGAGACCCAGTACTTC.

This clonotype has ten or more counts. The CDR3 is CASSYRSVNQPQHF. The CDR3 nucleotides read TGTGCCAGCAGTTACCGGTCAGTCAATCAGCCCCAGCATTTT. V is TRBV6-5 and J is TRBJ1-5; the D is unclear. Trimming cost V 2 bases and J 3 bases, with 8 bases left between them. In germline, CDR1 is MNHEY, CDR2 SVGAGI. The CDR3 length is 14 residues.

There are many counts of this clonotype. V usage is TRBV30 and J usage is TRBJ2-7; 10 positions agree with TRBD1. The CDR3 covers 13 residues. From germline, CDR1 is GTSNPN and CDR2 SVGIG (reference sequence). With V trimmed by 2 bases and J by 3 bases, 1 base remained unmatched. CDR3 nucleotides: TGTGCCTGGAGTTGGACAGGGGGCTACGAGCAGTACTTC. Translating it yields CAWSWTGGYEQYF.

The table lists this clonotype with many counts. The gene calls are TRBV5-6 and TRBJ2-5; D may match TRBD1 or TRBD2 (5 bases each). The CDR3 runs 14 residues. V shed 4 bases and J shed 7 bases, with 17 bases lying between them. Germline-derived CDR1 and CDR2 are SGHDT and YYEEEE. CDR3 in DNA: TGTGCCAGCAGCCTTAGGGACGCCCTTGGGACCCAGTACTTC. Translated: CASSLRDALGTQYF.

This clonotype was observed at least ten times. The rearrangement joins TRBV2 to TRBJ2-7, with 7 bases identical to TRBD1. The V gene end was trimmed by 3 bases and the J gene end by 5 bases; junction bases not matched to a gene: 10. Looked up from germline, CDR1 is SNHLY and CDR2 is FYNNEI. The CDR3 sequence is 15 residues long. The CDR3 nucleotides are TGTGCCAGCAGTGACGAAGGGGGCGCAGGAAACGAGCAGTACTTC. Translation: CASSDEGGAGNEQYF.

This clonotype came up many times. This chain joins TRBV5-1 and TRBJ2-7; the D is unclear. The germline gives CDR1 SGHRS, CDR2 YFSETQ. V gave up 7 bases and J gave up 5 bases, with 10 bases separating them. This CDR3 has 11 amino acids. CDR3 residues: CASHESDEQYF. The CDR3 DNA reads TGCGCCAGCCACGAGTCCGACGAGCAGTACTTC.

Concerning this clonotype itself: Germline and junction disagree at one end, which may indicate a read error. The gene calls are TRBV9 and TRBJ2-5; the D is unclear. The V gene's germline CDR1 is SGDLS and CDR2 YYNGEE. This CDR3 spans 15 amino acids. The DNA for the CDR3 is TGTACCAGCAACCCGTTGGGCGGCTTCGGGGAGACCCAGTACTTC. This encodes CTSNPLGGFGETQYF.

This clonotype appeared many times. The rearrangement uses TRBV6-1 and TRBJ1-3; a weak D match, TRBD1 (6 bases). Germline V gene data show CDR1 as MNHNS and CDR2 as SASEGT. V gave up 2 bases and J gave up 4 bases, with 12 bases separating them. The CDR3 covers 15 residues. The CDR3 DNA reads as TGTGCCAGCAGTGAACGGCAGGGGAACGGAAACACCATATATTTT. This sequence encodes CASSERQGNGNTIYF.

In this sample, this clonotype turned up many times. J is TRBJ1-1 and V is TRBV2; TRBD1 might be the D (6 bases). Germline assignment: CDR1 SNHLY and CDR2 FYNNEI. The length of the CDR3 is 14 residues. V lost 6 bases, J lost 0 bases, and 11 bases lay in between. The CDR3 DNA sequence: TGTGCCAGCAGGAGGGACAAAATGAACACTGAAGCTTTCTTT. This encodes CASRRDKMNTEAFF.

This clonotype occurred many times. The rearrangement uses TRBV25-1 and TRBJ2-5; D not certain. Trimming cost V 5 bases and J 0 bases, with 7 bases left between them. This CDR3 is built from 13 residues. Germline-derived CDR1 and CDR2 are MGHDK and SYGVNS. In DNA form, the CDR3 reads TGTGCCAGCAGTCTAGGGTACCAAGAGACCCAGTACTTC. Protein sequence: CASSLGYQETQYF.

This clonotype was recorded many times. J is TRBJ2-3 and V is TRBV5-1, with D possibly called TRBD1 or TRBD2 (6 bases each). V was clipped by 7 bases and J by 4 bases, with 19 bases between them. The CDR3 consists of 15 residues. Germline V gives CDR1 SGHRS, CDR2 YFSETQ. The CDR3 region has the DNA TGCGCCAGCCGAGGACAGTACGGGGGACCAGATACGCAGTATTTT. The encoded protein is CASRGQYGGPDTQYF. Filled out from reference TRBV5-1 and TRBJ2-3, the complete variable domain reads KAGVTQTPRYLIKTRGQQVTLSCSPISGHRSVSWYQQTPGQGLQFLFEYFSETQRNKGNFPGRFSGRQFSNSRSEMNVSTLELGDSALYLCASRGQYGGPDTQYFGPGTRLTVL.

The table lists this clonotype with many counts. The chain links TRBV20-1 to TRBJ2-3; D may be TRBD2 (5 bases). CDR3 size: 13 residues. Deletions cut 3 bases from V and 0 bases from J, with 7 bases between. CDR1 is DFQATT, CDR2 SNEGSKA, per germline (reference sequence). This CDR3 is CSARRASTDTQYF. Here the CDR3 DNA reads TGCAGTGCTAGGCGGGCTAGCACAGATACGCAGTATTTT.

Regarding this clonotype: This may be a read error: a much more frequent sequence differs by one nucleotide. The chain joins TRBV5-1 to TRBJ2-7, with TRBD1 identical over 7 bases. The length of the CDR3 is 14 residues. V was pared by 4 bases and J by 3 bases, with 7 bases of the junction left unmatched. Germline CDR1 is SGHRS and CDR2 is YFSETQ. The CDR3 nucleotides read TGCGCCAGCAGCACCAAGAGGGACAGCTACGAGCAGTACTTC. Its protein product is CASSTKRDSYEQYF.

There are many counts of this clonotype. The chain uses TRBV29-1 and TRBJ1-1; tentatively, D is TRBD1 (5 bases). Between the trimmed V and J ends, which lost 2 bases and 2 bases, there was a span of 9 bases. The germline V gene has CDR1 SQVTM and CDR2 ANQGSEA. CDR3 size: 13 residues. The CDR3, as DNA: TGCAGCGTTGAAAAGACAGTTAACACTGAAGCTTTCTTT. It is translated as CSVEKTVNTEAFF.

This clonotype is classed as medium-sized. The chain uses TRBV6-5 and TRBJ2-7, with a tentative D call TRBD2 (6 bases). The ends were cut back, 0 bases at V and 0 bases at J, with 6 bases in the middle. The CDR3 is 14 amino acids. Germline V gene sequence: CDR1 MNHEY, CDR2 SVGAGI. Written as DNA, the CDR3 is TGTGCCAGCAGTTACTCCGGGAGCTCCTACGAGCAGTACTTC. Encoded protein: CASSYSGSSYEQYF.

Only a few counts were recorded for this clonotype. One base separates it from a far larger clone, so it is likely a read error. The chain combines TRBV7-2 with TRBJ2-5; TRBD2 matches at 9 bases. The end of the DNA fits TRBJ2-1 better, so the J call may be wrong. The CDR3 is 16 amino acids. Germline CDR1 is SGHTA and CDR2 is FQGNSA. CDR3 sequence (DNA): TGTGCCAGCAGCTTAGCGGCGGGAGGGCGAACCTGTGAGCAGTTCTTC. It encodes CASSLAAGGRTCEQFF.

This chain connects TRBV6-2 or TRBV6-3 to TRBJ2-1; 8 nucleotides line up with TRBD2. Germline loops: CDR1 MNHEY, CDR2 SVGEGT. This CDR3 is 14 amino acids long. The V gene end was trimmed by 7 bases and the J gene end by 7 bases; junction bases not matched to a gene: 9. This CDR3 is CASIPTSGGNEQFF. For the CDR3, the DNA is TGTGCCAGCATCCCTACTTCGGGGGGGAATGAGCAGTTCTTC.

This clonotype was recorded many times. J is TRBJ2-3 and V is TRBV3-1, with D possibly being TRBD2 (5 bases). Germline loops: CDR1 LGHDT, CDR2 YNNKEL (reference sequence). The CDR3 has 15 residues. V dropped 3 bases and J dropped 1 base, with 11 bases sitting between them. The CDR3: CASSHRLAGTDTQYF. In DNA form, the CDR3 reads TGTGCCAGCAGCCACCGTCTAGCCGGCACAGATACGCAGTATTTT.

Relative to its sample, this clonotype is medium-sized (0.01 to 0.1%). This chain connects TRBV27 to TRBJ1-3; tentative D call: TRBD1 (5 bases). This CDR3 contains 14 residues. CDR1 is MNHEY, CDR2 SMNVEV, per germline (reference sequence). Trimming removed 6 bases from V and 0 bases from J, with 9 bases in between. The CDR3 region has the DNA TGTGCCAGCAGCACAGGCCCCTCTGGAAACACCATATATTTT. Encoded protein: CASSTGPSGNTIYF.

A remark on this clonotype: A junction boundary mismatches the germline segment, possibly from a read error. V and J are TRBV28 and TRBJ2-7, with a weak D call TRBD2 (5 bases). The CDR3 is 13 residues long. Germline assignment: CDR1 MDHEN and CDR2 SYDVKM. The CDR3 coding sequence is TGTGCCAGCGGAACAGCGGCATCGAGTGGTCGGCACTTC. This sequence encodes CASGTAASSGRHF.

This clonotype has a count of ten or more. A much more abundant neighbour one base away suggests this may be a read error. This sequence joins TRBV20-1 and TRBJ2-1; the D gene is possibly TRBD2 (7 bases). CDR1 DFQATT and CDR2 SNEGSKA come from the germline V gene (reference sequence). This CDR3 is built from 13 residues. V was pared by 3 bases and J by 12 bases, with 18 bases between. CDR3 protein: CSARGGAIYGQFF. As DNA, the CDR3 is TGCAGTGCTAGGGGGGGGGCCATCTATGGGCAGTTCTTC.

This clonotype was seen many times. DNA for the CDR3: TGCAGTGCTAGAGATATAAAGGGTCCCTACGAGCAGTACTTC. Amino acid sequence: CSARDIKGPYEQYF. The genes are TRBV20-1 and TRBJ2-7; D remains ambiguous. Germline V gene data show CDR1 as DFQATT and CDR2 as SNEGSKA (reference sequence). The germline V and J ends were trimmed by 0 bases and 2 bases, with 11 bases remaining between them. This CDR3 comprises 14 residues.

Comment on this clonotype: The junction shows a germline mismatch at one end, possibly a read error. The chain employs TRBV7-9 and TRBJ2-1; 9 bases map to TRBD2. The germline gives CDR1 SEHNR, CDR2 FQNEAQ (reference sequence). The CDR3 runs to 16 residues. The CDR3 loop is CAGRPLGSGRYNEQFF. The CDR3 coding sequence is TGTGCCGGCAGGCCCTTAGGGAGCGGGAGGTACAATGAGCAGTTCTTC.

About this clonotype: This likely reflects a read error, since a far larger clone is one base away. The V and J genes are TRBV7-9 and TRBJ2-3; TRBD1 might be the D (6 bases). The CDR3 consists of 14 residues. With 1 base removed from V and 5 bases from J, the gap between germline ends came to 10 bases. Germline CDR1 SEHNR, CDR2 FQNEAQ (reference sequence). The CDR3 region is CASSLDQGKDTQYF. As DNA, the CDR3 is TGTGCCAGCAGCTTAGATCAGGGGAAAGATACGCAGTATTTT. The complete variable domain, with remaining parts taken from reference TRBV7-9 and TRBJ2-3, reads DTGVSQNPRHKITKRGQNVTFRCDPISEHNRLYWYRQTLGQGPEFLTYFQNEAQLEKSRLLSDRFSAERPKGSFSTLEIQRTEQGDSAMYLCASSLDQGKDTQYFGPGTRLTVL.